Sequencing of this T cell receptor (beta chain) was carried out in a study of blood T cell repertoires in COVID-19. This study enrolled people aged 18 to 89 from about two dozen US geographic areas. Cohorts were determined from participant-reported clinical history. The protocol was immunoSEQ multiplex PCR, while the TCRdb copy is restricted to in-frame clones and leaves out a portion. The data contain 250,000 to 300,000 clones, approximately 78% of them singletons. V dropped 8 bases and J dropped 6 bases, with 13 bases sitting between them. CDR3 length: 12 amino acids. Germline values: CDR1 MNHNY, CDR2 SVGAGI (reference sequence).

The J gene is TRBJ1-2, the V gene TRBV6-6; D is undetermined. The sample consisted of PBMCs or T cells enriched from blood (not recorded which). This receptor was taken from a middle-aged man who had been exposed to COVID-19. The CDR3 spells CASFGGLDGYTF. The CDR3, as DNA: TGTGCCAGCTTCGGAGGTCTGGATGGCTACACCTTC.